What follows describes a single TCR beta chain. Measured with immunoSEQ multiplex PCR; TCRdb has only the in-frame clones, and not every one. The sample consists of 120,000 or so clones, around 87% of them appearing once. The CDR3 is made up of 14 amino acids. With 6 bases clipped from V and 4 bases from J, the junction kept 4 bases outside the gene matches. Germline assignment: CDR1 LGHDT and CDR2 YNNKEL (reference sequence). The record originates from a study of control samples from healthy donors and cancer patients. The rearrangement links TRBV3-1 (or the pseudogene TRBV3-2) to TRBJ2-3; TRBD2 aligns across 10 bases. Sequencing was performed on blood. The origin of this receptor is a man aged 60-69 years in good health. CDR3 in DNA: TGTGCCAGCAGTCTTAGCGGGGGGCCAGATACGCAGTATTTT. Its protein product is CASSLSGGPDTQYF.